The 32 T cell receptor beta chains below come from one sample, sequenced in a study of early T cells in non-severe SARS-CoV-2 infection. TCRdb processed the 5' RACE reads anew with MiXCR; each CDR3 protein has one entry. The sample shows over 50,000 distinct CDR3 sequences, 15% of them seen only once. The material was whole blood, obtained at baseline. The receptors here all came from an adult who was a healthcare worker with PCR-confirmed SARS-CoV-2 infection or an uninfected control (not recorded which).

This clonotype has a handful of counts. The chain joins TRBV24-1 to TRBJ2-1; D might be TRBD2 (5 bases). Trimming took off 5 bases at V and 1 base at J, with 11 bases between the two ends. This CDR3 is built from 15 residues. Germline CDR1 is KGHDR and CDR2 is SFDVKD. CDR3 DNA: TGTGCCACCAGTGGGGCGGGCGCGTCCTACAATGAGCAGTTCTTC. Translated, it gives CATSGAGASYNEQFF.

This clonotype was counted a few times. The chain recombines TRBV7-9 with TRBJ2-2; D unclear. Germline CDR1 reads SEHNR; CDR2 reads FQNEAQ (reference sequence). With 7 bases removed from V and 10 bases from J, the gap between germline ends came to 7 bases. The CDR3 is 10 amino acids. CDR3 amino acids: CASTPPELFF. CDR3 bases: TGTGCCAGCACCCCTCCGGAGCTGTTTTTT. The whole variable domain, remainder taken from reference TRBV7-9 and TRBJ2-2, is DTGVSQNPRHKITKRGQNVTFRCDPISEHNRLYWYRQTLGQGPEFLTYFQNEAQLEKSRLLSDRFSAERPKGSFSTLEIQRTEQGDSAMYLCASTPPELFFGEGSRLTVL.

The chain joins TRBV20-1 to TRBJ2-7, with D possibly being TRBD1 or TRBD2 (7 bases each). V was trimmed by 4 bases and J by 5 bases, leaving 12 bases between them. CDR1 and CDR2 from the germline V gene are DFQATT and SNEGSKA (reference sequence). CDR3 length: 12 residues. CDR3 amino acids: CSAMGGGHEQYF. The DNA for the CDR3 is TGCAGTGCTATGGGAGGGGGCCACGAGCAGTACTTC.

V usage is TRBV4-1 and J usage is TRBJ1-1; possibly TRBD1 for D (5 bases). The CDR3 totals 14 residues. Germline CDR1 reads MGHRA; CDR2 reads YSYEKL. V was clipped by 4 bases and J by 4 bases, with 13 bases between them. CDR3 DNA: TGCGCCAGCAGCCCCGCCGCGGGGGGCACTGAAGCTTTCTTT. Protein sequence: CASSPAAGGTEAFF.

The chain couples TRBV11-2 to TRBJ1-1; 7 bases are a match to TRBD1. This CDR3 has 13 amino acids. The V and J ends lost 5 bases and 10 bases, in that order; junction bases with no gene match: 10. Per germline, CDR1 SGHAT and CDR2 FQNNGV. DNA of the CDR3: TGTGCCAGCAGCCCGAACCGGGACAGTTCAGCTTTCTTT. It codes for CASSPNRDSSAFF.

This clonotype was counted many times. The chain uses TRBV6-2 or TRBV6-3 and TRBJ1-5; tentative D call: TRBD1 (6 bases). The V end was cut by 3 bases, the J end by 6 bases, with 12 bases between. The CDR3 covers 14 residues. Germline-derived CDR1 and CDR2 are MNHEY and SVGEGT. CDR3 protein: CASSYGGGPQPQHF. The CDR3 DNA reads TGTGCCAGCAGTTATGGCGGGGGGCCTCAGCCCCAGCATTTT.

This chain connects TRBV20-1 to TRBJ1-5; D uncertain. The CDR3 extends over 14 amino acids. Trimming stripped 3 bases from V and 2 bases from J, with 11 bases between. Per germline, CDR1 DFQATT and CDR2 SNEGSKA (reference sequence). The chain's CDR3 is CSASRRAGNQPQHF. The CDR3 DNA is TGCAGTGCTAGTCGAAGAGCGGGCAATCAGCCCCAGCATTTT.

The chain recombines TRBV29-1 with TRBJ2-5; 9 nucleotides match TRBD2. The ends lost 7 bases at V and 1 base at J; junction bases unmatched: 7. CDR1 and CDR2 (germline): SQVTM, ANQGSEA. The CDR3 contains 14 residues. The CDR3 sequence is CSALSGRFQETQYF. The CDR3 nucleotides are TGCAGCGCCCTTAGCGGGAGATTCCAAGAGACCCAGTACTTC.

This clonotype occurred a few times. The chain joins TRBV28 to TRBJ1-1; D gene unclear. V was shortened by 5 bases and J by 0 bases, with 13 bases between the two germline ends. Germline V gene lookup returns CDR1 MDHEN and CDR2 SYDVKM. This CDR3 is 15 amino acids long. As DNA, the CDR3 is TGTGCCAGCAGTCCGCCGCCGGGCATGAACACTGAAGCTTTCTTT. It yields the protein CASSPPPGMNTEAFF.

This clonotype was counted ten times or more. CDR3 region: CASVRTGGSYNEQFF. DNA of the CDR3: TGTGCCAGCGTTCGGACTGGGGGCTCCTACAATGAGCAGTTCTTC. The rearrangement uses TRBV2 and TRBJ2-1; tentatively, D is TRBD1 or TRBD2 (5 bases each). This CDR3 spans 15 amino acids. Trimming left V 8 bases short and J 0 bases short, with 14 bases between. Germline CDR1 is SNHLY and CDR2 is FYNNEI.

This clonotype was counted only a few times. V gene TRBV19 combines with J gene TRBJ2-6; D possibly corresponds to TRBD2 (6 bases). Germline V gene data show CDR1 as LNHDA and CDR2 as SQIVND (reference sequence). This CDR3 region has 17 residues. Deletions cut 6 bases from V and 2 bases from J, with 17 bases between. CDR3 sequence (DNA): TGTGCCAGTAGCTCTCCCGGGACTCACACTGGGGCCAACGTCCTGACTTTC. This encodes CASSSPGTHTGANVLTF.

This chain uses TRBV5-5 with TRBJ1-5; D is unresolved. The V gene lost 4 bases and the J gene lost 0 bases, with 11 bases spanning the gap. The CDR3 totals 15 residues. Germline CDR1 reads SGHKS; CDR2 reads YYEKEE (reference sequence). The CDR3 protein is CASSIGLYSNQPQHF. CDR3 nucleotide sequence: TGTGCCAGCAGCATAGGCCTTTATAGCAATCAGCCCCAGCATTTT.

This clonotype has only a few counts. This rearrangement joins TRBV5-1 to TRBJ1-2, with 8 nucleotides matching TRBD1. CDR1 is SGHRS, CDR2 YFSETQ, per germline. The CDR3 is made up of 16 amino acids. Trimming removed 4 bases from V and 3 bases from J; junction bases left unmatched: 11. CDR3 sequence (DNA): TGCGCCAGCAGCGCCGGACAGGGTTTGATGGACTATGGCTACACCTTC. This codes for CASSAGQGLMDYGYTF.

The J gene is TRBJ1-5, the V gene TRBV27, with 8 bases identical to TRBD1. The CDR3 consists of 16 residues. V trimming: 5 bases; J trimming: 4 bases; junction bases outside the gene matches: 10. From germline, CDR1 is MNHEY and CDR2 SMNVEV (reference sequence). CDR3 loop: CASSARFTGGNQPQHF. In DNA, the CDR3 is TGTGCCAGCAGTGCACGCTTTACAGGGGGTAATCAGCCCCAGCATTTT.

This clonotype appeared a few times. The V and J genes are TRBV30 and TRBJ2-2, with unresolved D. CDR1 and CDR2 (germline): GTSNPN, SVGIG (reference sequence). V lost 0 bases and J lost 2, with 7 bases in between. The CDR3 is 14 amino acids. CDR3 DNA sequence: TGTGCCTGGAGTGTAGCTTCTAACACCGGGGAGCTGTTTTTT. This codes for CAWSVASNTGELFF.

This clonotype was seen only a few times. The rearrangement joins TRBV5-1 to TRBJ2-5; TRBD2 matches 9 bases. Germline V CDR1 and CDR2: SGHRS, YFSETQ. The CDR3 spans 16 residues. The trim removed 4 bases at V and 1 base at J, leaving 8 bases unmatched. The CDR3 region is CASSPTSGSTQETQYF. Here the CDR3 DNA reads TGCGCCAGCAGCCCAACTAGCGGGTCTACCCAAGAGACCCAGTACTTC.

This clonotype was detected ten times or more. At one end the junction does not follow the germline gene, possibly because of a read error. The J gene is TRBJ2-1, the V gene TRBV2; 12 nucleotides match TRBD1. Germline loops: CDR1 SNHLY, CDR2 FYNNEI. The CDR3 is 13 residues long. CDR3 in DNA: TGTGCCAGCAAGGAGGCTGGGGGACAGGGGGCGTCCTTC. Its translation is CASKEAGGQGASF.

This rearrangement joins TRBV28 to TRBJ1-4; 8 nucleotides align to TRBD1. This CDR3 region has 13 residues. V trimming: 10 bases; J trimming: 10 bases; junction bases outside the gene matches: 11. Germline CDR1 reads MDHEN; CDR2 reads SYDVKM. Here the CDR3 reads CATLDREEGKLFF. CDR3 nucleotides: TGTGCCACCTTGGACAGGGAAGAGGGAAAACTGTTTTTT. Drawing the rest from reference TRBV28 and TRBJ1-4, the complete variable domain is DVKVTQSSRYLVKRTGEKVFLECVQDMDHENMFWYRQDPGLGLRLIYFSYDVKMKEKGDIPEGYSVSREKKERFSLILESASTNQTSMYLCATLDREEGKLFFGSGTQLSVL.

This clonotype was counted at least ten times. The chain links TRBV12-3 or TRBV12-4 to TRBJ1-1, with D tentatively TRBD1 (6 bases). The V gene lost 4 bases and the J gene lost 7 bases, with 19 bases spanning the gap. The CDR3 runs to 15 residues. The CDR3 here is CASSSRHPGGYEAFF. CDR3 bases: TGTGCCAGCAGTTCCCGACATCCTGGGGGCTATGAAGCTTTCTTT.

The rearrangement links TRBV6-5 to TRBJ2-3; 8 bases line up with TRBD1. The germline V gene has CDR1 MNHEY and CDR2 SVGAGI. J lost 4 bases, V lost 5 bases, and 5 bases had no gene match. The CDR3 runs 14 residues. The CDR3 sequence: CASSLTGVADTQYF. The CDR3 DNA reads TGTGCCAGCAGTCTGACAGGGGTGGCAGATACGCAGTATTTT.

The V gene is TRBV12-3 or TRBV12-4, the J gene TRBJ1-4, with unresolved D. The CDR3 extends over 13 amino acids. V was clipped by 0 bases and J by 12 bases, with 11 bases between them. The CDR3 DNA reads TGTGCCAGCAGTTTAGCCCCGTTCGACGAACTGTTTTTT. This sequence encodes CASSLAPFDELFF.

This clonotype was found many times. The CDR3 reads CASSLRGASDNEQFF. CDR3 DNA sequence: TGTGCCAGCAGCTTGCGCGGGGCCAGTGACAATGAGCAGTTCTTC. The V and J genes are TRBV7-9 and TRBJ2-1; TRBD2 is a possible D gene (6 bases). CDR3 length: 15 residues. Per germline, CDR1 SEHNR and CDR2 FQNEAQ (reference sequence). V was trimmed by 3 bases and J by 5 bases, leaving 14 bases between them.

The CDR3 DNA reads TGCGCCAGCAGCCAAATCACAGGGGCCCTCTACGAGCAGTACTTC. This gives the protein CASSQITGALYEQYF. The gene calls are TRBV4-1 and TRBJ2-7; 7 nucleotides agree with TRBD1. Per germline, CDR1 MGHRA and CDR2 YSYEKL. This CDR3 is built from 15 residues. V gave up 2 bases and J gave up 3 bases; unmatched junction bases: 7.

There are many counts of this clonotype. CDR3: CASSQLGNTTGELFF. Written as DNA, the CDR3 is TGTGCCAGCAGCCAACTAGGGAATACCACCGGGGAGCTGTTTTTT. This chain joins TRBV14 and TRBJ2-2; D remains ambiguous. Germline V gene sequence: CDR1 SGHDN, CDR2 FVKESK. The V end was cut by 2 bases, the J end by 4 bases, with 11 bases between. The CDR3 runs 15 residues.

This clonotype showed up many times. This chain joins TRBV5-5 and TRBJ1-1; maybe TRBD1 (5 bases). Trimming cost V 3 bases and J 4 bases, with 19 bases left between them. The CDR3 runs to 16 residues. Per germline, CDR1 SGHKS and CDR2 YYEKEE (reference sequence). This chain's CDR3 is CASSSPGGSSATEAFF. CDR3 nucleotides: TGTGCCAGCAGCTCCCCCGGGGGGTCGTCGGCCACTGAAGCTTTCTTT.

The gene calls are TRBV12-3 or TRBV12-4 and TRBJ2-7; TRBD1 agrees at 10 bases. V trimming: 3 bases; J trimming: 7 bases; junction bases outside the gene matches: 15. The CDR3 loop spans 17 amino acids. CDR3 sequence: CASSFARQGASGYEQYF. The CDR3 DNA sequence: TGTGCCAGCAGTTTCGCTAGACAGGGGGCCTCGGGGTATGAGCAGTACTTC.

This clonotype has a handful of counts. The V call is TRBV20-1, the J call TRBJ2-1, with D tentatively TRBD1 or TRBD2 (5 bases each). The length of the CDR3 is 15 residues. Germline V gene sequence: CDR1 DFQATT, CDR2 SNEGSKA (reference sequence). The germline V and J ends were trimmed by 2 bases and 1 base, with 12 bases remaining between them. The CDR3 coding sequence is TGCAGTGCTAGAAAACGGGGCGGTTCCTACAATGAGCAGTTCTTC. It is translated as CSARKRGGSYNEQFF.

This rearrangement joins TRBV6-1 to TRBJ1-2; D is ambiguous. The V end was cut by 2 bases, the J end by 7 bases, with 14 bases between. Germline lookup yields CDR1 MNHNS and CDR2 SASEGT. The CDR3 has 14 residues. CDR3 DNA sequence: TGTGCCAGCAGTGAAAAGGCAGGTCGGAGTGGCTACACCTTC. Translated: CASSEKAGRSGYTF.

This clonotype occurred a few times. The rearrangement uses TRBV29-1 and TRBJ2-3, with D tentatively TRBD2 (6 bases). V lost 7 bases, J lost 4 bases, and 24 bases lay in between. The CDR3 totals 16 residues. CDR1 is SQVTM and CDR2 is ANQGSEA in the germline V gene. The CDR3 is CSAGGSFRGSADTQYF. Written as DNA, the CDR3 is TGCAGCGCCGGAGGGTCTTTCCGAGGGAGCGCAGATACGCAGTATTTT.

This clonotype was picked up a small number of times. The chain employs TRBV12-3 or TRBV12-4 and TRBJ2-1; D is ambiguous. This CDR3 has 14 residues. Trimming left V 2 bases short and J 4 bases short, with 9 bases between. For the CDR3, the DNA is TGTGCCAGCAGTTTAACCTTACAATACAATGAGCAGTTCTTC. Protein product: CASSLTLQYNEQFF.

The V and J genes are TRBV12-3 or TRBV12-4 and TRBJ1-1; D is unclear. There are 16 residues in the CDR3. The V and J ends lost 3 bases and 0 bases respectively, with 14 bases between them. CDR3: CASSFSDYNMNTEAFF. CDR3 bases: TGTGCCAGCAGTTTCTCGGACTACAACATGAACACTGAAGCTTTCTTT.

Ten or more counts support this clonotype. Written as DNA, the CDR3 is TGTGCCATCAGTGAGTCGAAGGTCTCCTACGAGCAGTACTTC. This encodes CAISESKVSYEQYF. This sequence joins TRBV10-3 and TRBJ2-7, with D uncertain. The CDR3 sequence is 14 residues long. Deletions cut 0 bases from V and 0 bases from J, with 6 bases between. CDR1 and CDR2 (germline): ENHRY, SYGVKD.